The 9 T cell receptor beta chains in this list originate from one sample, sequenced in a study of T cell responses to AZD1222 COVID-19 vaccine. Measured with immunoSEQ multiplex PCR; TCRdb has only the in-frame clones, and not every one. Of 95,000 to 150,000 clones in the sample, around 85% were seen once. The sample here was peripheral blood, taken on day 0 of AZD1222 vaccination. The source of these receptors is an adult in good health.

This clone was counted between two and nine times. The V call is TRBV30, the J call TRBJ1-6; no definite D call. Germline lookup yields CDR1 GTSNPN and CDR2 SVGIG (reference sequence). The germline V and J ends were trimmed by 3 bases and 7 bases, with 16 bases remaining between them. The CDR3 sequence is 15 residues long. The CDR3 DNA reads TGTGCCTGGAGCCCCCGGACGGTAGGGAATTCACCCCTCCACTTT. This sequence encodes CAWSPRTVGNSPLHF. The full variable domain, with the rest looked up from reference TRBV30 and TRBJ1-6, is SQTIHQWPATLVQPVGSPLSLECTVEGTSNPNLYWYRQAAGRGLQLLFYSVGIGQISSEVPQNLSASRPQDRQFILSSKKLLLSDSGFYLCAWSPRTVGNSPLHFGNGTRLTVT.

The genes are TRBV6-5 and TRBJ1-5; D gene uncertain. The V gene's germline CDR1 is MNHEY and CDR2 SVGAGI. Trimming removed 6 bases from V and 1 base from J, with 4 bases in between. The CDR3 sequence is 12 residues long. The CDR3 nucleotides are TGTGCCAGCAGGTGGAGCAATCAGCCCCAGCATTTT. It codes for CASRWSNQPQHF.

The chain carries TRBV18 and TRBJ2-7; 9 positions agree with TRBD2. The V and J ends lost 1 base and 3 bases, in that order; junction bases with no gene match: 1. The length of the CDR3 is 14 residues. Germline V gene sequence: CDR1 KGHSH, CDR2 LQKENI. The CDR3: CASSPLAGDYEQYF. DNA for the CDR3: TGTGCCAGCTCACCACTAGCGGGAGACTACGAGCAGTACTTC.

A few counts support this clone. The V and J genes are TRBV28 and TRBJ1-4; TRBD1 agrees at 8 bases. Germline CDR1 is MDHEN and CDR2 is SYDVKM. After removal of 3 bases from V and 8 bases from J, the junction contained 8 bases not matched to a gene. The CDR3 spans 15 residues. Here the CDR3 DNA reads TGTGCCAGCAGTTTCCAGTTGACAGGGGTGGAAAAACTGTTTTTT. Protein: CASSFQLTGVEKLFF.

The rearrangement links TRBV7-2 to TRBJ2-3; 11 nucleotides align to TRBD2. V shed 0 bases, J shed 4 bases, and the junction held 6 bases outside the gene matches. CDR1 SGHTA and CDR2 FQGNSA come from the germline V gene. The CDR3 length is 17 residues. The CDR3 is CASSLALAGVFADTQYF. Here the CDR3 DNA reads TGTGCCAGCAGCTTAGCACTAGCGGGAGTGTTCGCAGATACGCAGTATTTT. The whole variable domain, remainder taken from reference TRBV7-2 and TRBJ2-3, is GAGVSQSPSNKVTEKGKDVELRCDPISGHTALYWYRQSLGQGLEFLIYFQGNSAPDKSGLPSDRFSAERTGGSVSTLTIQRTQQEDSAVYLCASSLALAGVFADTQYFGPGTRLTVL.

The chain is built from TRBV19 and TRBJ2-7; TRBD2 matches at 9 bases. CDR3 length: 14 amino acids. CDR1 and CDR2 (germline): LNHDA, SQIVND (reference sequence). Germline trimming cut 6 bases from V and 6 bases from J; bases unmatched to any gene: 9. The CDR3 spells CASSLSGRALEQYF. CDR3 DNA sequence: TGTGCCAGTAGCCTTAGCGGGAGAGCCCTCGAGCAGTACTTC. The variable domain in full, completed from reference TRBV19 and TRBJ2-7, reads DGGITQSPKYLFRKEGQNVTLSCEQNLNHDAMYWYRQDPGQGLRLIYYSQIVNDFQKGDIAEGYSVSREKKESFPLTVTSAQKNPTAFYLCASSLSGRALEQYFGPGTRLTVT.

The rearrangement joins TRBV28 to TRBJ2-7; TRBD2 matches 7 bases. Trimming cost V 2 bases and J 1 base; bases outside gene matches: 8. CDR3 length equals 16 residues. CDR1 is MDHEN and CDR2 is SYDVKM in the germline V gene. The DNA for the CDR3 is TGTGCCAGCAGTTTACTGGCGGGAGCTGATTCCTACGAGCAGTACTTC. Translating gives CASSLLAGADSYEQYF.

The rearrangement links TRBV7-3 to TRBJ2-1; no clear D. Deletions cut 5 bases from V and 10 bases from J, with 15 bases between. CDR1 SGHTA and CDR2 FQGTGA come from the germline V gene. This CDR3 has 13 amino acids. The CDR3 DNA reads as TGTGCCAGCAGCCCTCCAGGAGCATTCGAGCAGTTCTTC. This translates into CASSPPGAFEQFF.

This clone showed up just once. The V call is TRBV6-5, the J call TRBJ1-1; D is undetermined. CDR1 is MNHEY and CDR2 is SVGAGI in the germline V gene. This CDR3 has 14 residues. The V and J ends lost 2 bases and 4 bases respectively, with 11 bases between them. The CDR3 DNA follows: TGTGCCAGCAGTTACGATCGTAGGGTCACTGAAGCTTTCTTT. Protein: CASSYDRRVTEAFF.